This T cell receptor beta chain is drawn from a study of vaccination effects on CD4 cells after COVID-19. About the research overall: Researchers obtained post-vaccine samples at a median of 72 days past the second dose.

Antigen-specific CD4+ T cells expanded by the ViraFEST assay with viral peptide pools were then sequenced. Following culture for about ten days, CD4+ T cells were isolated. Subjects were given two BNT162b2 or mRNA-1273 vaccine doses. Vaccinees lacked prior SARS-CoV-2 infection and tested negative for nucleocapsid antibodies. Every well housed some 1.8 million PBMC, which grew in culture alongside 10 IU/ml IL-2 and 8.5 to 10 ug/ml peptides. IL-2 medium took the place of half the medium on both days 3 and 7. CDR3 size: 15 residues. The V segment lost 4 bases and the J segment 11 bases; nucleotides outside the gene matches: 14. On this clone itself: Antigen specificity is unknown.

The repertoire was sequenced with immunoSEQ multiplex PCR; TCRdb's copy has only in-frame clones and lacks some. The table includes around 46,000 clones, around 80% detected once. This material consisted of CD4+ T cells from PBMCs cultured with HCoV-OC43 spike peptides, taken after COVID-19 vaccination. Subset: HCoV-OC43 spike overlapping peptide pool stimulation. V gene TRBV5-3 combines with J gene TRBJ1-4; 7 bases align to TRBD1. TRBV5-3 is classed as an ORF, of uncertain function. This TCR was recovered from a human donor who received a COVID-19 vaccine. Here the CDR3 DNA reads TGTGCCAGAAGCCCGACGGACAGGCCCTATGGGAAACTGTTTTTT. Amino acid sequence: CARSPTDRPYGKLFF.